This TCR beta chain appears in the sequencing data of a study of blood T cell repertoires in COVID-19. The wider study: There were acute and convalescent COVID-19 samples, and they came from the United States, Italy and Spain.

In the authors' methods: Reference gene primer amplification yielded estimated nucleated cell counts. Here immunoSEQ multiplex PCR was the method, and the copy in TCRdb shows in-frame clones only, minus some. D and trimming were read from the DNA, whereas the V and J calls and clone size are those reported in that table. The sample holds a few hundred thousand clones, around nine tenths seen once. Germline CDR1 is MGHDK and CDR2 is SYGVNS. The V end lost 10 bases, the J end lost 6 bases, and 16 bases lay between the germline ends. The CDR3 length is 13 residues. V usage is TRBV25-1 and J usage is TRBJ2-1, with a weak D call TRBD1 (5 bases). The sequence came from a woman aged 55-69 years with acute or convalescent COVID-19. The material sequenced was peripheral blood. The CDR3: CATTSQGANEQFF. CDR3 coding DNA: TGTGCCACCACCTCCCAGGGTGCCAATGAGCAGTTCTTC.